Given below is one TCR beta chain in context. What this receptor recognizes is not known. No base qualities exist here, and no much larger clone lies one base off it. Libraries were constructed by the immunoSEQ multiplex PCR assay. A mixture of 60 forward primers for TCR Vbeta segments and 13 reverse primers for TCR Jbeta segments was used in the multiplex PCR. The CDR3 region of rearranged TCR beta genes was amplified from genomic DNA by a multiplex PCR assay. The Illumina HiSeq System was used to sequence the amplified TCR beta libraries as 87-base-pair reads. For the original study's pipeline: A later analysis tallied approximately 87 million unique TCR beta chains across the 666 repertoires, and approximately 11 million of those chains were shared by two or more donors. To remove PCR and sequencing errors, raw reads were error-corrected and collapsed into unique sequences using a nearest-neighbor algorithm that merged closely related sequences. V, D and J gene segments were assigned by aligning CDR3 sequences to IMGT reference sequences. For a sequence to be retained, at least a six-nucleotide match to both a V gene segment and a J gene segment was required. Rearrangements were classified as productive when the CDR3 lacked stop codons and remained in frame with V and J, and all other rearrangements were classified as non-productive. Following IMGT convention, CDR3 was defined as the stretch from the second conserved V-encoded cysteine up to the conserved J-encoded phenylalanine. Sequences without an unambiguous match to a single V gene segment were excluded from the earlier analysis of about 630 of the donors. An earlier analysis of 587 of the donors classified V segments as functional when productive rearrangements were above 56.7% and as segregating when the standard deviation between donors was above 5%. A statistical classification framework was developed to diagnose cytomegalovirus status using the catalog of TCR beta chain sequences. A later analysis assigned V and J genes by comparing TCR nucleotide sequences with IMGT/GENE-DB human TR gene sequences. A later analysis assigned CDR3 sequences and most-parsimonious VDJ recombination scenarios with the TCRdist pipeline. In a later analysis, each TCR beta chain was defined by its CDR3 amino acid sequence together with its V-gene family, and reads without a unique V-gene family were excluded. In a later analysis, 450 to 600 highly shared, low-generation-probability nucleotide sequences were removed to address suspected cross-contamination and a sequencing artifact. In a later analysis, a clonal expansion index for each public chain was calculated from normalized within-repertoire ranks of inferred template counts. Generation probabilities in a later analysis came from a VDJ recombination model fitted to out-of-frame rearrangements, and those results were checked against IGoR. A later analysis scored TCR-TCR, TCR-HLA and TCR-CMV co-occurrence with hypergeometric tests, applying a repertoire-size bias correction to TCR pairs. False discovery rates were estimated in a later analysis by permuting HLA or CMV assignments 20 times. A later analysis grouped co-occurring TCRs with DBSCAN, adding TCRdist sequence similarity when clustering within HLA-allele-positive subsets. For co-occurrence clustering, repertoires with fewer than 30,000 or more than 120,000 public chains were excluded, along with five repertoires with anomalous nucleotide sharing. TCRdb provides this immuneACCESS table in a form limited to in-frame rearrangements. Some clones are lacking; in checked studies, under half of them reflect an unresolved V gene, and why the rest are absent is not known. D and trimming come from the DNA, and the V and J calls and clone size come from that table. This sample lists some 190,000 clones; over 80% were detected once. The top ten clonotypes cover approximately 1.5% of the sample.

The data stem from a study of cytomegalovirus exposure and HLA in healthy donors (dated 2017 in TCRdb). Background for the entire study: According to an earlier analysis of a few hundred of the donors, 150 million to 200 million T cells yielded over 90 million unique TCR beta sequences and about 300 Gb of sequence data. An early release covering roughly 580 HLA-typed donors comprised 250 to 350 gigabases of sequencing data and approximately 80 million unique TCR sequences. The genetic ancestry cluster associated with self-reported Caucasian donors included 65% to 90% of the 300 to 450 genotyped donors. The aim of the study was to test whether cataloging public T cell receptors could identify signatures of past pathogen exposure. Using immunosequencing, the study profiled T cell repertoires from 666 subjects and related those repertoires to cytomegalovirus serostatus. Along with the roughly 670-subject first cohort, a separate validation cohort of more than 90 different subjects was used. High-throughput TCR immunosequencing, statistical association of individual TCRs with disease status, and machine learning were combined to predict cytomegalovirus infection status. A later analysis re-analyzed previously published TCR beta repertoires from hundreds of donors and added high-resolution HLA genotyping to study TCR occurrence patterns. Rather than using new phenotypic data, the later analysis identified candidate immune exposures from TCR beta sequences and from how often those sequences occurred across donors. In an earlier analysis of around 540 of the donors, high-throughput TCR beta sequencing was used to judge whether each TCR beta V gene segment behaved as functional or pseudogenic. Donor age, sex, ethnicity and CMV serostatus were collected together with the repertoire data. A later genetic analysis took genome-wide SNP genotypes for about three fifths of the roughly 700 donors and used that subset as a discovery cohort. All discovery cohort repertoires had been generated on a single sequencing platform. Both class I and class II loci were covered by HLA typing, at four-digit resolution. The number of typed donors differed by locus: about 629-630 for A, B, C, DRB1 and DQB1; 500 to 550 for DQA1; some 590 for DPA1; and around 470 for DPB1. Because of strong linkage in the cohort, five DR-DQ haplotypes were treated as single units for association and clustering. On average, about 240,000 unique TCR beta nucleotide sequences were sequenced per donor among 300 to 500 genotyped donors of the cohort, with 15% to 20% of those sequences being non-productive. Points the paper makes about the study in general: For the cohort, immune exposure information was limited to CMV serostatus. A later genetic analysis associated a missense DCLRE1C variant with V-gene and J-gene trimming of TCR beta chains, and an independent cohort replicated the association. In the study, about 150 TCR beta chains were listed as associated with cytomegalovirus. In a later analysis, several top co-occurrence clusters were reported to appear linked to parvovirus B19, influenza, CMV and Epstein-Barr virus. HLA typing was unavailable for some donors at each locus, so association tests used only the typed subset. Roughly uniform sequencing depth across donors was assumed in presence/absence analyses, although this assumption may not hold. In a later analysis, some 18,000 TCR beta sequences were associated with specific HLA alleles at a false discovery rate of 0.05. In vitro tests confirmed that a few of the cytomegalovirus-associated TCR beta chains recognize cytomegalovirus antigens. The cohort was sequenced for TCR beta chains only, and without alpha or paired-chain data the features that could be detected were limited. A later analysis found that HLA-associated TCR beta chains were more clonally expanded and had lower generation probabilities than equally common non-associated chains. When HLA alleles, especially DR and DQ, strongly co-occurred, attributing TCR associations to individual alleles was difficult. Some IMGT-functional V segments, including TRBV6-2 and TRBV6-3, could not be told apart with the 87-base-pair reads, so those segments were excluded. A later analysis found that TCR association rates varied across HLA loci, with DRB1 alleles showing the most associated TCRs and HLA-C alleles the fewest. According to the authors, the approach could potentially be generalized to other disease states and immunological phenotypes. In an earlier analysis of approximately 590 of the donors, most TCR beta V segments appeared in productive rearrangements about 90% or about 30% of the time, broadly matching IMGT annotations. A further reported finding was that TCR beta sequences accurately predicted the HLA-A and HLA-B alleles for most subjects in the first cohort. A cluster of highly shared sequence variants was judged likely to represent a technical artifact of the sequencing pipeline. Correlated functional status among segregating V segments might be attributable to linkage disequilibrium, but an unknown experimental factor could not be ruled out. Most TCR sequences were observed very rarely across donors, whereas some public TCRs were present in many individuals. According to a later analysis, most CMV-associated TCR beta chains appeared to be HLA-restricted, and the HLA associations seemed to be driven largely by CMV exposure. Because counts were too low, seventeen rarely observed V segments, including chromosome 9 orphons, were excluded from the earlier analysis of under 650 of the donors. The classifier was reported to diagnose cytomegalovirus status with high specificity and sensitivity in both the original and validation cohorts. Compared with the approximately 670-donor mean, donors in an Asian-associated ancestry cluster had fewer N-insertions in productive TCRs, according to a later genetic analysis.

V and J are truncated by 0 bases and 3 bases respectively, leaving an intervening sequence of 7 bases. The CDR3 spans 14 residues, from the cysteine through the phenylalanine. Only the CDR3 region is kept as DNA, spanning 42 bases read in frame from base 1. From a lookup of the germline V gene, CDR1 and CDR2 are SGDLS and YYNGEE. The cohort was made up of approximately 670 healthy bone marrow donors. At the time of sampling, all cohort members were nominally healthy, though unrecorded immune exposures were likely present. The donor was CMV seronegative and was included in the group of a few hundred seronegative cohort members. A peripheral blood sample was collected from each donor, and TCR beta sequencing was performed on peripheral blood mononuclear cells. The Qiagen DNeasy Blood Extraction Kit was used to extract genomic DNA from the blood cell samples.

The specimen sequenced was PBMCs. The receptor comes from a middle-aged man in good health and CMV-seronegative. The rearrangement combines TRBV9 with TRBJ2-1; there is no confident call for the D gene. The CDR3: CASSVGPGYNEQFF. The DNA sequence is given as TGTGCCAGCAGCGTAGGACCGGGCTACAATGAGCAGTTCTTC.